This passage covers 17 T cell receptor beta chains from one sample sequenced in a study of Graves' ophthalmopathy and Graves' hyperthyroidism. Amplification of the TCR beta CDR3 regions used RNA transcripts (as template). The library came from an HTBI-primed first-round RT-PCR and a second-round multiplex PCR. TCRdb independently ran MiXCR on the multiplex PCR reads; one entry per CDR3 protein. Here the sample spans 620,000 or so distinct CDR3 sequences, 22% being singletons. The material sequenced was peripheral blood. These receptors were taken from a woman under 30 with stable Graves' hyperthyroidism. Some clones in this sample may be carry-over from other donors' samples.

V is TRBV30 and J is TRBJ2-5; no firm D call. The CDR3 is made up of 13 amino acids. V shed 2 bases and J shed 2 bases, with 9 bases lying between them. Germline CDR1 is GTSNPN and CDR2 is SVGIG (reference sequence). CDR3 sequence: CAWSPWEQETQYF. CDR3 nucleotide sequence: TGTGCCTGGAGTCCCTGGGAACAAGAGACCCAGTACTTC.

This clonotype was seen repeatedly, ten times or more. The rearrangement uses TRBV25-1 and TRBJ2-7, with D unclear. This CDR3 contains 13 residues. Trimming removed 6 bases from V and 0 bases from J, with 9 bases in between. From germline, CDR1 is MGHDK and CDR2 SYGVNS. In DNA form, the CDR3 reads TGTGCCAGCAGCGACGGTTACTCCTACGAGCAGTACTTC. It yields the protein CASSDGYSYEQYF.

This clonotype was observed many times. CDR3 amino acids: CASSLSAGQPQHF. In DNA, the CDR3 is TGTGCCAGCAGTTTGTCAGCCGGTCAGCCCCAGCATTTT. The chain recombines TRBV12-3 or TRBV12-4 with TRBJ1-5, with unresolved D. Trimming removed 3 bases from V and 6 bases from J, with 9 bases in between. There are 13 residues in the CDR3.

The rearrangement links TRBV6-1 to TRBJ1-2; a possible D gene is TRBD1 (5 bases). CDR1 and CDR2 (germline): MNHNS, SASEGT. The CDR3 has 15 residues. Trimming took 8 bases from V and 3 from J, leaving 19 bases between them. For the CDR3, the DNA is TGTGCCAGCGGGACCCTCCAAGGGAAGGACTATGGCTACACCTTC. Its translation: CASGTLQGKDYGYTF.

The chain recombines TRBV12-3 or TRBV12-4 with TRBJ2-2; 7 bases are a match to TRBD1. The CDR3 has 14 amino acids. V lost 8 bases and J lost 3; bases outside the gene matches: 6. For the CDR3, the DNA is TGTGCCAGCCAGACAGGGTTGGACACCGGGGAGCTGTTTTTT. Translation gives CASQTGLDTGELFF.

This clonotype was seen at least ten times. The chain has TRBV6-1 and TRBJ2-7; 9 bases map to TRBD1. Trimming removed 6 bases from V and 2 bases from J; junction bases left unmatched: 8. The germline CDR1 and CDR2 sequences are MNHNS and SASEGT. The CDR3 is made up of 15 amino acids. The CDR3 region has the DNA TGTGCCAGCAGACCACGTGGGACAGGGACCTACGAGCAGTACTTC. Encoded protein: CASRPRGTGTYEQYF.

This clonotype occurred many times. V and J are TRBV6-2 or TRBV6-3 and TRBJ1-2; TRBD1 might be the D (6 bases). Trimming removed 6 bases from V and 4 bases from J, with 12 bases in between. The CDR3 spans 13 residues. Germline V gives CDR1 MNHEY, CDR2 SVGEGT. This CDR3 reads CASRRQAGYGYTF. CDR3 bases: TGTGCCAGCAGGCGACAGGCGGGCTATGGCTACACCTTC.

This clonotype has ten or more counts. V is TRBV6-1 and J is TRBJ2-7; perhaps TRBD2 as D (5 bases). Germline V gene sequence: CDR1 MNHNS, CDR2 SASEGT. The CDR3 contains 11 residues. Trimming took off 6 bases at V and 7 bases at J, with 10 bases between the two ends. As DNA, the CDR3 is TGTGCCAGCAGGGAGGTCGGGGAGCAGTACTTC. This sequence encodes CASREVGEQYF.

In this sample, this clonotype turned up many times. The gene calls are TRBV7-2 and TRBJ1-5; 9 bases are a match to TRBD1. V trimming: 5 bases; J trimming: 4 bases; junction bases outside the gene matches: 6. This CDR3 comprises 15 residues. CDR1 and CDR2 (germline): SGHTA, FQGNSA. CDR3 nucleotides: TGTGCCAGCAGCCTACTAGGGACAGGGAATCAGCCCCAGCATTTT. Translated, it gives CASSLLGTGNQPQHF.

This clonotype was seen many times. This sequence joins TRBV6-2 or TRBV6-3 and TRBJ2-7; 10 bases are a match to TRBD2. The V and J ends lost 0 bases and 2 bases, in that order; junction bases with no gene match: 1. CDR3 length equals 15 residues. Germline CDR1 is MNHEY and CDR2 is SVGEGT. The CDR3 here is CASSYSGTSAYEQYF. The CDR3 DNA reads as TGTGCCAGCAGTTACTCGGGGACTAGCGCCTACGAGCAGTACTTC.

This clonotype was counted a few times. The rearrangement joins TRBV12-3 or TRBV12-4 to TRBJ2-5; 9 nucleotides match TRBD1. J was trimmed by 5 bases and V by 7 bases; bases with no gene match: 11. The CDR3 covers 15 residues. The CDR3 spells CASKRGQGLGETQYF. As DNA, the CDR3 is TGTGCCAGCAAACGGGGACAGGGCCTAGGGGAGACCCAGTACTTC.

There are many counts of this clonotype. This chain connects TRBV29-1 to TRBJ2-7; 8 positions match TRBD2. Trimming cost V 6 bases and J 4 bases; bases outside gene matches: 8. CDR3 length: 13 residues. Germline values: CDR1 SQVTM, CDR2 ANQGSEA. CDR3 in DNA: TGCAGCGTGACCCAACTAGCGGATTACGAGCAGTACTTC. Translation: CSVTQLADYEQYF.

V is TRBV20-1 and J is TRBJ1-1; perhaps TRBD1 as D (5 bases). The CDR3 runs 13 residues. Trimming stripped 6 bases from V and 0 bases from J, with 11 bases between. Germline V gives CDR1 DFQATT, CDR2 SNEGSKA (reference sequence). The CDR3 sequence: CSAGTAMNTEAFF. As DNA, the CDR3 is TGCAGTGCGGGGACGGCTATGAACACTGAAGCTTTCTTT.

Remarks on this clonotype: Being one base from a much bigger clone, this may be a read error. The chain recombines TRBV12-3 or TRBV12-4 with TRBJ1-2; D not certain. This CDR3 region has 13 residues. The CDR3 region is CASSHSGNYGYSF. In DNA, the CDR3 is TGTGCCAGCAGTCACAGTGGCAACTATGGCTACAGCTTC.

This clonotype was seen ten or more times. The V gene is TRBV5-1, the J gene TRBJ2-7; D is possibly TRBD2 (5 bases). The CDR3 is 16 residues long. V was clipped by 0 bases and J by 7 bases, with 20 bases between them. The germline V gene encodes CDR1 SGHRS and CDR2 YFSETQ. In DNA form, the CDR3 reads TGCGCCAGCAGCTTGGACAGCCGGGGAAGGGTTGCGGAGCAGTACTTC. It yields the protein CASSLDSRGRVAEQYF.

In the case of this clonotype: Because it lacks the conserved phenylalanine or tryptophan at the end, this CDR3 is likely a read error. The chain combines TRBV6-1 with TRBJ2-2; 7 bases are shared with TRBD2. Germline V gene sequence: CDR1 MNHNS, CDR2 SASEGT. This CDR3 has 14 residues. Unmatched junction bases numbered 8, after V lost 8 bases and J lost 5 bases. In DNA form, the CDR3 reads TGTGCCAGCCGAGAGCGGGGCGCGACCGGGGAGCTGTTTGTG. Translation: CASRERGATGELFV.

V is TRBV6-2 or TRBV6-3 and J is TRBJ2-5; no definite D call. In germline, CDR1 is MNHEY, CDR2 SVGEGT. The V gene lost 8 bases and the J gene lost 5 bases, with 15 bases spanning the gap. The CDR3 is 13 amino acids. CDR3 in amino acids: CASSRYLWETQYF. In DNA, the CDR3 is TGTGCCAGCTCCCGTTACCTCTGGGAGACCCAGTACTTC.